This TCR beta chain appears in the sequencing data of a study of T cells in placental villitis. For the wider study: To test an allograft-versus-infection hypothesis, the study compared placental TCR-beta repertoires across three groups: villitis of unknown etiology, unaffected controls matched for gestational age, and infectious villitis.

For this clone: The specificity of this receptor is unknown. No base qualities exist here, and no much larger clone lies one base off it.

Study-wide conclusions, independent of this receptor: CMV-specific clone frequencies were higher in infectious CMV cases than in villitis of unknown etiology (approximately 0.011 vs 0.001), and the villitis of unknown etiology frequencies did not differ from those of controls. Because the paraffin blocks included small amounts of decidua, some of the captured T cells, particularly in controls, may have been decidual rather than villous infiltrates. With bulk tissue sequencing, helper, regulatory or cytotoxic T cells could not be distinguished, nor could maternal versus fetal T cells, and gamma-delta receptors were excluded.

The five infectious villitis placentae, four with confirmed cytomegalovirus and one with Toxoplasma gondii, were included without being matched to the other groups. The mothers in the infectious villitis group were younger, carried smaller fetuses, and either delivered preterm or experienced intrauterine demise in a couple of cases. After delivery, placentae were collected and subjected to gross and histological evaluation prior to the selection of archival tissue. Five 10-micron scrolls were cut from each FFPE block, and DNA was isolated using the AllPrep DNA/RNA FFPE Tissue kit. DNA concentration and purity were evaluated by NanoDrop, whereas RNA quality was assessed on a Bioanalyzer. From the germline V gene, CDR1 is SGHRS and CDR2 is YFSETQ. Trimming takes 2 bases off V and 2 bases off J; junction bases not matched to a gene: 17. The CDR3 runs 19 residues from the cysteine to the phenylalanine. Solely the CDR3 DNA is kept, with 57 bases framed from the first base.

Amplification of TCR-beta CDR3 regions from genomic DNA was performed with the immunoSEQ v4 bias-controlled multiplex PCR assay, which was run blinded to group allocation. To estimate the quantities of nucleated cells and T cells in each sample, reference gene primers were included together with the TCR-beta primers. Sequencing of the libraries was performed on an Illumina MiSeq with a 100-cycle paired-end protocol. Processing in the source paper ran as follows. Diversity and richness were calculated in immunoSEQ Analyzer software; richness by iChao1, clonality based on Pielou evenness and Shannon diversity (0-1, higher means less diverse). CDR3 amino acid sequences with V/J genes were queried against VDJdb for CMV, EBV and influenza A specificities using confidence 3 and substitution 2. The Morisita-Horn index was used to assess how much TCR-beta amino acid clonotypes overlapped between the villitis of unknown etiology, infectious villitis and control repertoires. TCRdb took over this immuneACCESS table, retaining in-frame rearrangements with V and J assigned. Such tables are incomplete; in checked studies, under half of the missing clones stem from an unresolved V gene, and the remainder is unexplained. V and J calls and clone size are as listed in that table; D and trimming were resolved from the DNA. Across this sample there are more than 3,000 clones, with roughly 85% seen only once. Jointly, the top ten make up about 19% of the sample.

This receptor was identified in a human patient with infectious villitis; the placental T cells may come from both mother and fetus. The chain was built from TRBV5-1 and TRBJ2-3, and TRBD2 matches 7 of the central bases. The sequencing input was placental tissue containing maternal and fetal cells. CDR3 protein: CASSFPAGLSGHYTDTQYF. The DNA sequence reads TGCGCCAGCAGCTTCCCAGCGGGGCTCTCCGGCCACTACACAGATACGCAGTATTTT.